These T cell receptor beta chains were read from a single sample in a study of T cells after yellow fever vaccination. Each CDR3 protein gets one entry after TCRdb re-called the 5' RACE reads with MiXCR. The profile shows under 150,000 distinct CDR3 sequences, less than 9.5% of them singletons. This specimen consisted of CD4+ T cells sorted from PBMCs, obtained 5 days after the yellow fever booster vaccination. These receptors were taken from a young man who received the YFV17D yellow fever vaccine. Both conserved end residues are part of each CDR3. The D gene is left open where the match is weak. The size entry is marked missing in some rows and otherwise reads once, few, many or a size class.

size,V,D,J,DNA,CDR3
many,TRBV29-1,.,TRBJ1-1,TGCAGCACGTGCAGACTGAACACTGAAGCTTTCTTT,CSTCRLNTEAFF
many,TRBV7-8,.,TRBJ1-1,TGTGCCAGCAGCTTATTTCTTACCCGGACAACTGAAGCTTTCTTT,CASSLFLTRTTEAFF
many,TRBV12-3/TRBV12-4,.,TRBJ2-7,TGTGCCAGCAGGGGGGGCAGCTACGAGCAGTACTTC,CASRGGSYEQYF
many,TRBV12-3/TRBV12-4,.,TRBJ2-7,TGTGCCAGCAGCCCTCAGGAGGGCTACGAGCAGTACTTC,CASSPQEGYEQYF
many,TRBV29-1,TRBD1,TRBJ2-6,TGCAGCGTTGAACTCGGGACAGGGTGGTCTGGGGCCAACGTCCTGACTTTC,CSVELGTGWSGANVLTF
many,TRBV5-1,.,TRBJ2-3,TGCGCCAGTGCCAGATCGAGGGGGTCCTCAGATACGCAGTATTTT,CASARSRGSSDTQYF
many,TRBV7-2,.,TRBJ2-2,TGTGCCAGCAGCCCCCAGCGGGTCGGCGGGGAGCTGTTTTTT,CASSPQRVGGELFF
many,TRBV5-5,.,TRBJ2-3,TGTGCCAGCAGCCTAGGGGACAGCCGGGGGACAGATACGCAGTATTTT,CASSLGDSRGTDTQYF
many,TRBV7-2,.,TRBJ2-7,TGTGCCAGCAGCGTAGGGGGGGATAGCTCCTACGAGCAGTACTTC,CASSVGGDSSYEQYF
.,TRBV13,.,TRBJ2-7,TGTGCCAGCGCCCCCCTACCCTCTTCCGAGCAGTACTTC,CASAPLPSSEQYF
many,TRBV6-5,TRBD1,TRBJ2-5,TGTGCCAGCAGTTACTCGCCGACAGGGGGATGGGAGACCCAGTACTTC,CASSYSPTGGWETQYF
many,TRBV20-1,.,TRBJ2-5,TGCAGTGCTAGAAGGGTAGCGGCACAAGAGACCCAGTACTTC,CSARRVAAQETQYF
many,TRBV15,.,TRBJ1-3,TGTGCCACCAGCAGATCGATCCAGGAAGCCCGCTCTGGAAACACCATATATTTT,CATSRSIQEARSGNTIYF
.,TRBV19,.,TRBJ2-7,TGTGCCAGTAGTTCCCGGCTAGTTAATTGCGAGCAGTACTTC,CASSSRLVNCEQYF
many,TRBV7-9,.,TRBJ2-7,TGTGCCAGCACCCCGGGCGCATACCTGGGGGAGCAGTACTTC,CASTPGAYLGEQYF
many,TRBV6-2/TRBV6-3,TRBD1,TRBJ1-2,TGTGCCAGCAGGGTGACCCGAAAGGGACAGGACTATGGCTACACCTTC,CASRVTRKGQDYGYTF
many,TRBV12-3/TRBV12-4,.,TRBJ1-1,TGTGCCAGCAGTTTCAGGGTTCGAGCTGAAGCTTTCTTT,CASSFRVRAEAFF
many,TRBV6-1,.,TRBJ1-5,TGTGCCAGCAGTCAGGGACGTAGCAATCAGCCCCAGCATTTT,CASSQGRSNQPQHF
many,TRBV12-3/TRBV12-4,.,TRBJ2-7,TGTGCCAGCACCCGCGGAGCCCAAGGTGGGCAGCAGTACTTC,CASTRGAQGGQQYF
many,TRBV10-2,.,TRBJ2-3,TGCGCCAGCAAGAGGGGGCCCGGTAGCGGAGCTAGCACAGATACGCAGTATTTT,CASKRGPGSGASTDTQYF
many,TRBV5-6,.,TRBJ2-1,TGTGCCAGCAGCTTGCGGGTTAGCAGCTACAATGAGCAGTTCTTC,CASSLRVSSYNEQFF
many,TRBV7-9,TRBD1,TRBJ2-7,TGTGCCAGCAGCGATAGCCTGGACAGGCCGGGGGAGCAGTACTTC,CASSDSLDRPGEQYF
many,TRBV20-1,.,TRBJ2-2,TGCAGTGCTAGCTGGGCTAGCTCCGGGGAGCTGTTTTTT,CSASWASSGELFF
many,TRBV18,TRBD1,TRBJ2-3,TGTGCCAGCTCACCCTTACCGGGACAGGGGGACACAGATACGCAGTATTTT,CASSPLPGQGDTDTQYF
many,TRBV7-2,TRBD1,TRBJ1-4,TGTGCCAGCGGGACAGGGGGTGCAACTAATGAAAAACTGTTTTTT,CASGTGGATNEKLFF
many,TRBV7-2,TRBD2,TRBJ2-1,TGTGCCAGCAGCGACCGACTAGCGGGAGGCAATGAGCAGTTCTTC,CASSDRLAGGNEQFF
many,TRBV2,.,TRBJ1-5,TGTGCCAGCAGTGTTAGCCAGAATCAGCCCCAGCATTTT,CASSVSQNQPQHF
many,TRBV20-1,.,TRBJ2-7,TGCAGTGCGCCGACAGGATTCTCCTACGAGCAGTACTTC,CSAPTGFSYEQYF
.,TRBV7-2,.,TRBJ1-3,TGTGCCAGCAGCTTAGTCGCTGTTGACAGATTCTCTGGAAACACCATATATTTT,CASSLVAVDRFSGNTIYF
.,TRBV20-1,.,TRBJ2-1,TGCAGTGCGCTGACCCCGGGACCCCGTAACCACAATGAGCAGTTCTTC,CSALTPGPRNHNEQFF
many,TRBV18,.,TRBJ1-1,TGTGCCAGCTCACCGGGCAGAAGCGTGAGTGCTTTCTTT,CASSPGRSVSAFF
many,TRBV7-9,.,TRBJ2-7,TGTGCCAGCAGCTTAGTCGGTGGATCGGGCTACGAGCAGTACTTC,CASSLVGGSGYEQYF
few,TRBV6-2/TRBV6-3,TRBD2,TRBJ2-1,TGTGCCAGCAGGTTGGGGACTAGCGGAATATCCTACAATGAGCAGTTCTTC,CASRLGTSGISYNEQFF
.,TRBV10-1,.,TRBJ2-6,TGCGCCAGCAGGGGGACAAGGACCTCTGGGGCCAACGTCCTGACTTTC,CASRGTRTSGANVLTF
.,TRBV20-1,.,TRBJ1-1,TGCAGTGCTAGAGGCGTTCAAGGGGGTGACACTGAAGCTTTCTTT,CSARGVQGGDTEAFF
many,TRBV12-3/TRBV12-4,TRBD2,TRBJ2-1,TGTGCCAGCAGTGCGCAAGCGGGAGGGGGGCACAATGAGCAGTTCTTC,CASSAQAGGGHNEQFF
many,TRBV3-1,TRBD1,TRBJ1-4,TGTGCCAGCAGCCAAGCCGGGACAGGGTATGAAAAACTGTTTTTT,CASSQAGTGYEKLFF
many,TRBV7-6,.,TRBJ2-7,TGTGCCAGCAGCTTAGCTTACGGAAGTTACGAGCAGTACTTC,CASSLAYGSYEQYF
many,TRBV19,.,TRBJ2-7,TGTGCCAGTAGTTTCGGCCCAACCTACGAGCAGTACTTC,CASSFGPTYEQYF
many,TRBV5-1,TRBD2,TRBJ2-1,TGCGCCAGTATGACTAGCGGGGCCTACAATGAGCAGTTCTTC,CASMTSGAYNEQFF
many,TRBV20-1,TRBD2,TRBJ2-1,TGCAGTGCTAGAAGTCTAGCGGGAGGTGTTGAGCAGTTCTTC,CSARSLAGGVEQFF
many,TRBV5-1,.,TRBJ2-1,TGCGCCAGCAGCTTCGTTTACAATGAGCAGTTCTTC,CASSFVYNEQFF
.,TRBV15,.,TRBJ2-2,TGTGCCACCAGCAGATACACCGGGGAGCTGTTTTTT,CATSRYTGELFF
.,TRBV5-5,TRBD1,TRBJ2-7,TGTGCCAGCAGCTGGTCCGGGACAGGCACCTACGAGCAGTACTTC,CASSWSGTGTYEQYF
many,TRBV5-6,.,TRBJ2-7,TGTGCCAGCACCGTTATAGGTTCGGGCGAGCAGTACTTC,CASTVIGSGEQYF
.,TRBV10-2,.,TRBJ2-1,TGCGCCAGCAGTGAGTCCGTGGGACACCAAAATGAGCAGTTCTTC,CASSESVGHQNEQFF
many,TRBV20-1,.,TRBJ2-3,TGCAGTGCTAGAGAAGGGAGTAGCACAGATACGCAGTATTTT,CSAREGSSTDTQYF
many,TRBV29-1,.,TRBJ2-2,TGCAGCGTTCTTGGACTCGGCAACACCGGGGAGCTGTTTTTT,CSVLGLGNTGELFF
many,TRBV12-3/TRBV12-4,.,TRBJ2-1,TGTGCCAGCAGTTTCCACGGGGTAGGGGAGCAGTTCTTC,CASSFHGVGEQFF
many,TRBV11-3,TRBD2,TRBJ2-2,TGTGCCAGCAGCTCGGGGGGTAGCGCCACCGGGGAGCTGTTTTTT,CASSSGGSATGELFF
many,TRBV29-1,.,TRBJ2-3,TGCAGCTCCGGGGGCTACACAGATACGCAGTATTTT,CSSGGYTDTQYF
many,TRBV5-1,.,TRBJ1-5,TGCGCCAGCAGCTTGGCCGGCAGCGGGAATCAGCCCCAGCATTTT,CASSLAGSGNQPQHF
many,TRBV20-1,.,TRBJ1-1,TGCAGTGTTTACGACAGCTACACTGAAGCTTTCTTT,CSVYDSYTEAFF
many,TRBV5-1,TRBD1,TRBJ2-7,TGCGCCAGCAGAGCCCTTGGACAGGGCAGGGACGAGCAGTACTTC,CASRALGQGRDEQYF
many,TRBV5-1,TRBD1,TRBJ1-1,TGCGCCAGCAGCCCCCGACCGGGACAGGGTTTTACTGAAGCTTTCTTT,CASSPRPGQGFTEAFF
many,TRBV2,TRBD1,TRBJ1-2,TGTGCCAGCAAGAGGGACAGCTATGGCTACACCTTC,CASKRDSYGYTF
many,TRBV29-1,.,TRBJ2-2,TGCAGCGCCGCCGGGGCTGCCGGGGAGCTGTTTTTT,CSAAGAAGELFF
many,TRBV20-1,.,TRBJ1-4,TGCAGTGCTACTAAGCCAGGGCCAACTAATGAAAAACTGTTTTTT,CSATKPGPTNEKLFF
many,TRBV27,.,TRBJ2-3,TGTGCCAGCAGTTTGAGGAGGTCGAGCACAGATACGCAGTATTTT,CASSLRRSSTDTQYF
many,TRBV7-2,.,TRBJ2-1,TGTGCCAGCAGCATTTACAATGAGCAGTTCTTC,CASSIYNEQFF